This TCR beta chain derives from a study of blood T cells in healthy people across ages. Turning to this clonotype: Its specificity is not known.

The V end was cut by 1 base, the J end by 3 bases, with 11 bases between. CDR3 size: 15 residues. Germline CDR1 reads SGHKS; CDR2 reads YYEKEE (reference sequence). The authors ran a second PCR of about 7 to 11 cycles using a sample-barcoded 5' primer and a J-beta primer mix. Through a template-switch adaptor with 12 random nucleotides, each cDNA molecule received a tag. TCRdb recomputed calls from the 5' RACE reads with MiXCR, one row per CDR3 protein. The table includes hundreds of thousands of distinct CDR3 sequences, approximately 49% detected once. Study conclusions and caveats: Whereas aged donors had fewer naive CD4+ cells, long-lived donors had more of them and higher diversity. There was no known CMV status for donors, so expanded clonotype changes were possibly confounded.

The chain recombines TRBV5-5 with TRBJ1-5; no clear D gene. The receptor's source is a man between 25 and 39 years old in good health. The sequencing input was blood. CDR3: CASSLSAHSNQPQHF. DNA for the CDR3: TGTGCCAGCAGCTTGAGCGCCCACTCCAATCAGCCCCAGCATTTT. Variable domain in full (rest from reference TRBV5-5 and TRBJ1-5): DAGVTQSPTHLIKTRGQQVTLRCSPISGHKSVSWYQQVLGQGPQFIFQYYEKEERGRGNFPDRFSARQFPNYSSELNVNALLLGDSALYLCASSLSAHSNQPQHFGDGTRLSIL.